This TCR beta chain was profiled in a study of CD8+ T cells in alopecia areata. This CDR3 has 14 residues. CDR1 is SGHAT, CDR2 FQNNGV, per germline. V lost 3 bases and J 1 base, leaving 10 bases between the germline ends. RNA was isolated and reverse transcribed to cDNA, the sequencing template. Using immunoSEQ multiplex PCR, the repertoire was profiled, and TCRdb retains in-frame clones only, with some absent. The table has 130,000 to 150,000 clones, around 51% seen once. Peripheral blood, together with lesional scalp punch biopsies, was collected from alopecia areata patients. The source is a human donor with alopecia areata. The chain is built from TRBV11-2 and TRBJ2-7; D is tentatively TRBD1 or TRBD2 (5 bases each). This specimen consisted of CD4+ T cells sorted from blood, obtained at week 0. The CDR3 here is CASSLGTVSYEQYF. The CDR3 DNA is TGTGCCAGCAGCTTGGGGACGGTGTCCTACGAGCAGTACTTC.